Each of the 15 T cell receptor beta chains below was sequenced from the same sample in a study of regulatory T cells in long-lasting Graves disease. Time point here: newly diagnosed GD, antithyroid drugs for less than 3 months. Extracted PBMC RNA gave rise to the TCR library. HTBI primers from iRepertoire and Arm-PCR of CDR3 regions yielded the TCR beta libraries. MiXCR was run by TCRdb on the multiplex PCR reads, yielding one entry per CDR3 protein. This table holds 540,000 or so distinct CDR3 sequences, about 13% found once. The sample also formed part of further work on T cells in Graves' hyperthyroidism and ophthalmopathy.

Sequencing was performed on peripheral blood mononuclear cells (PBMCs), taken at new diagnosis, from a patient treated with antithyroid drugs. Receptors originate from a man younger than 40 with Graves disease.

This clonotype was observed a few times. This chain joins TRBV20-1 and TRBJ1-6; 9 positions match TRBD1. The CDR3 runs 14 residues. Per the germline V gene, CDR1 is DFQATT and CDR2 is SNEGSKA (reference sequence). J lost 11 bases, V lost 6 bases, and 11 bases had no gene match. The CDR3 region has the DNA TGCAGTGCCGATACAGGGGGCTATAGGACACCCCTCCACTTT. This encodes CSADTGGYRTPLHF.

This clonotype was picked up many times. The chain recombines TRBV12-3 or TRBV12-4 with TRBJ2-6, with D perhaps being TRBD1 or TRBD2 (5 bases each). CDR3 length: 16 residues. V was trimmed by 5 bases and J by 0 bases, leaving 11 bases between them. DNA for the CDR3: TGTGCCAGCAGTCCCCTGGGGGTCTCTGGGGCCAACGTCCTGACTTTC. Residues: CASSPLGVSGANVLTF.

This clonotype has more than one count but fewer than ten. V usage is TRBV24-1 and J usage is TRBJ2-7, with TRBD2 matching over 9 bases. The CDR3 covers 15 residues. Trimming cost V 3 bases and J 6 bases; bases outside gene matches: 8. CDR1 and CDR2 (germline): KGHDR, SFDVKD. CDR3: CATSDTGTSFSEQYF. CDR3 sequence (DNA): TGTGCCACCAGTGATACCGGGACTAGCTTCTCCGAGCAGTACTTC.

The table lists this clonotype with many counts. The chain uses TRBV7-6 and TRBJ1-1; D is ambiguous. The length of the CDR3 is 13 residues. CDR1 SGHVS and CDR2 FNYEAQ come from the germline V gene. V was clipped by 6 bases and J by 3 bases, with 11 bases between them. The DNA of the CDR3 is TGTGCCAGCAGTCCGGTCCCATACACTGAAGCTTTCTTT. Translated: CASSPVPYTEAFF.

The chain employs TRBV7-2 and TRBJ1-1; possibly TRBD1 for D (6 bases). This CDR3 region has 14 residues. Trimming removed 5 bases from V and 4 bases from J, with 14 bases in between. The germline V gene encodes CDR1 SGHTA and CDR2 FQGNSA. CDR3 bases: TGTGCCAGCAGCCCCGCACGGACAGCCACTGAAGCTTTCTTT. Protein: CASSPARTATEAFF.

This clonotype has more than one count but fewer than ten. This chain connects TRBV19 to TRBJ1-1, with a possible D match to TRBD1 (5 bases). Trimming removed 4 bases from V and 4 bases from J, with 13 bases in between. Germline CDR1 and CDR2: LNHDA and SQIVND (reference sequence). CDR3 length: 14 amino acids. CDR3 amino acids: CASSTPRRGTEAFF. In DNA, the CDR3 is TGTGCCAGTAGTACCCCCCGAAGGGGCACTGAAGCTTTCTTT.

This clonotype was recorded at least ten times. The chain recombines TRBV30 with TRBJ2-3; D may match TRBD1 or TRBD2 (5 bases each). Looked up from germline, CDR1 is GTSNPN and CDR2 is SVGIG (reference sequence). The CDR3 has 14 residues. V was clipped by 5 bases and J by 1 base, with 13 bases between them. The CDR3 region has the DNA TGTGCCTGGGCCGCAGGGAGAGGCACAGATACGCAGTATTTT. Translation gives CAWAAGRGTDTQYF.

This clonotype was seen many times. This chain uses TRBV12-3 or TRBV12-4 with TRBJ2-5; 7 bases agree with TRBD1. The CDR3 consists of 15 residues. V was clipped by 6 bases and J by 2 bases; unmatched bases: 9. The CDR3 is CASRRGQAVQETQYF. The DNA of the CDR3 is TGTGCCAGCAGGCGTGGACAGGCCGTTCAAGAGACCCAGTACTTC.

The chain uses TRBV14 and TRBJ2-3; D gene unclear. The CDR3 sequence is 9 residues long. Trimming took off 1 base at V and 10 bases at J, with 0 bases between the two ends. The germline V gene has CDR1 SGHDN and CDR2 FVKESK. The CDR3: CASSQAQYF. The CDR3 coding sequence is TGTGCCAGCAGCCAAGCGCAGTATTTT.

This clonotype showed up many times. The chain is built from TRBV15 and TRBJ1-5; TRBD1 might be the D (5 bases). Deletions cut 1 base from V and 7 bases from J, with 17 bases between. The CDR3 sequence is 16 residues long. Looked up from germline, CDR1 is LNHNV and CDR2 is YYDKDF (reference sequence). The CDR3 reads CATSRGMERGDQPQHF. DNA of the CDR3: TGTGCCACCAGCAGAGGGATGGAAAGGGGTGACCAGCCCCAGCATTTT. Full variable domain (outside the CDR3, taken from reference TRBV15 and TRBJ1-5): DAMVIQNPRYQVTQFGKPVTLSCSQTLNHNVMYWYQQKSSQAPKLLFHYYDKDFNNEADTPDNFQSRRPNTSFCFLDIRSPGLGDTAMYLCATSRGMERGDQPQHFGDGTRLSIL.

This clonotype was counted only a few times. V is TRBV5-1 and J is TRBJ2-1, with D maybe TRBD2 (6 bases). Germline values: CDR1 SGHRS, CDR2 YFSETQ. The CDR3 consists of 15 residues. V was cut by 7 bases and J by 0 bases, with 14 bases left in between. In DNA form, the CDR3 reads TGCGCCAGCGGCATGACAGCGGGCTCCTACAATGAGCAGTTCTTC. It yields the protein CASGMTAGSYNEQFF.

As for this clonotype: A far larger clone is one base from this, pointing to a likely read error. The rearrangement uses TRBV12-3 or TRBV12-4 and TRBJ2-7; 9 bases are shared with TRBD1. The CDR3 is made up of 14 amino acids. The V segment lost 3 bases and the J segment 7 bases; nucleotides outside the gene matches: 7. Here the CDR3 reads CASSFRTGDNEQYF. The CDR3 bases are TGTGCCAGCAGTTTCCGGACAGGGGATAATGAGCAGTACTTC.

This clonotype was counted at least ten times. This chain connects TRBV28 to TRBJ1-5; D gene ambiguous. Trimming removed 2 bases at V and 2 bases at J, with 16 bases between. Germline lookup yields CDR1 MDHEN and CDR2 SYDVKM. The CDR3 loop spans 17 amino acids. DNA of the CDR3: TGTGCCAGCAGTTTACCCCCAGGCCAGATTGGCAATCAGCCCCAGCATTTT. It specifies CASSLPPGQIGNQPQHF.

Comments on this clonotype: This sequence may be a read error, since a much larger clone differs from it by one base. For the CDR3, the DNA is TGCAGCGTGACCCGGACTAGCGGGATGGAGGAGCTGTTTTTT. Translating it yields CSVTRTSGMEELFF. The chain is built from TRBV29-1 and TRBJ2-2, with 12 positions matching TRBD2. CDR1 is SQVTM and CDR2 is ANQGSEA in the germline V gene. V lost 6 bases to trimming and J lost 10 bases; unmatched junction nucleotides: 9. CDR3 length: 14 residues.

This clonotype was counted only a few times. The chain couples TRBV6-2 or TRBV6-3 to TRBJ2-5; D remains unclear. The CDR3 totals 12 residues. Germline CDR1 and CDR2: MNHEY and SVGEGT. Trimming took off 6 bases at V and 4 bases at J, with 9 bases between the two ends. CDR3 DNA: TGTGCCAGCAGGGAACAGTCAGAGACCCAGTACTTC. It translates to CASREQSETQYF.